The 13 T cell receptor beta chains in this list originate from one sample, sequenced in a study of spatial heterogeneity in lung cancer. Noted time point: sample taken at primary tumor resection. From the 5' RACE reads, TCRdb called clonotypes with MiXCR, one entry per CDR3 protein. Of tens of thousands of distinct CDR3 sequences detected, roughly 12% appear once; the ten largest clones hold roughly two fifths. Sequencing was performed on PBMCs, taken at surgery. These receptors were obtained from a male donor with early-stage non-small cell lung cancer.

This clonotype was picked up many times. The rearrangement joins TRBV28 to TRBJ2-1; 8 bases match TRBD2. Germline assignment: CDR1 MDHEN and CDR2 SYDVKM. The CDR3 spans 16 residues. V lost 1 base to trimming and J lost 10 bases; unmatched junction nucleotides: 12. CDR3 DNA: TGTGCCAGCAGTTTATCCTCCGGGGGGGTCTTCCCCGAGCAGTTCTTC. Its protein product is CASSLSSGGVFPEQFF.

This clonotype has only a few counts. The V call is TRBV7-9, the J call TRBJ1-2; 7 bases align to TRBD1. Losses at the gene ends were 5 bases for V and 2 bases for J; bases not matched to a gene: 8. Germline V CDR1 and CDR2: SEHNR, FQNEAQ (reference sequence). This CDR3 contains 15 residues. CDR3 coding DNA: TGTGCCAGCAGCCCACCGACAGGGAGAAACTATGGCTACACCTTC. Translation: CASSPPTGRNYGYTF. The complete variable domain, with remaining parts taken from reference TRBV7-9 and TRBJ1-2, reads DTGVSQNPRHKITKRGQNVTFRCDPISEHNRLYWYRQTLGQGPEFLTYFQNEAQLEKSRLLSDRFSAERPKGSFSTLEIQRTEQGDSAMYLCASSPPTGRNYGYTFGSGTRLTVV.

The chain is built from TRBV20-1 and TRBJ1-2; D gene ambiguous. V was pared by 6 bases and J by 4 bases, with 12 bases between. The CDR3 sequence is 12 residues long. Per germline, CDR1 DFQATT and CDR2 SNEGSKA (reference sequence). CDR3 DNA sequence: TGCAGTGCCACTGCGGGTTCCTATGGCTACACCTTC. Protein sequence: CSATAGSYGYTF.

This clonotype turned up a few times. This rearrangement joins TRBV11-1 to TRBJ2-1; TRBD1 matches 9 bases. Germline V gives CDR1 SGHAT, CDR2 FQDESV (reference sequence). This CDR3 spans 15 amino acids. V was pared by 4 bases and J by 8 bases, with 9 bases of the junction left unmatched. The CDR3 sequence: CASSSPGTGMDEQFF. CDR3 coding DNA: TGTGCCAGCAGCTCTCCGGGGACAGGGATGGATGAGCAGTTCTTC. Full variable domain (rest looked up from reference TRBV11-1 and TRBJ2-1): EAEVAQSPRYKITEKSQAVAFWCDPISGHATLYWYRQILGQGPELLVQFQDESVVDDSQLPKDRFSAERLKGVDSTLKIQPAELGDSAMYLCASSSPGTGMDEQFFGPGTRLTVL.

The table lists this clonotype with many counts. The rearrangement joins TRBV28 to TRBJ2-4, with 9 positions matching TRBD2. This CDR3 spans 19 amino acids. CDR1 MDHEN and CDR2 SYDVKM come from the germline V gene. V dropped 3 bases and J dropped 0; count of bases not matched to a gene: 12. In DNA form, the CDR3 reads TGTGCCAGCAGTTTTCTTAGCGGGGGACCTCTTATAGCCAAAAACATTCAGTACTTC. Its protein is CASSFLSGGPLIAKNIQYF.

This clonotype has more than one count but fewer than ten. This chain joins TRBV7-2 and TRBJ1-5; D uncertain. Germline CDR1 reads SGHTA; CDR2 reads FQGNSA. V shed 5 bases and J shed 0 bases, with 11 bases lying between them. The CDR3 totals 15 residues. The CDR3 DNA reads TGTGCCAGCAGCATTGCAGTTTATAGCAATCAGCCCCAGCATTTT. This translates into CASSIAVYSNQPQHF.

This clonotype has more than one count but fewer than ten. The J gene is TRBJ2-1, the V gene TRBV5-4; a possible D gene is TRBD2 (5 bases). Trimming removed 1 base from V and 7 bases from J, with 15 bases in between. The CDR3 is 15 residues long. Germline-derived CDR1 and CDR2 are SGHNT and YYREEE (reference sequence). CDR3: CASSLSLATTNEQFF. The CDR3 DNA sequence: TGTGCCAGCAGCTTGAGTCTAGCAACGACGAATGAGCAGTTCTTC. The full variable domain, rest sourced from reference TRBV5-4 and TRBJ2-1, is ETGVTQSPTHLIKTRGQQVTLRCSSQSGHNTVSWYQQALGQGPQFIFQYYREEENGRGNFPPRFSGLQFPNYSSELNVNALELDDSALYLCASSLSLATTNEQFFGPGTRLTVL.

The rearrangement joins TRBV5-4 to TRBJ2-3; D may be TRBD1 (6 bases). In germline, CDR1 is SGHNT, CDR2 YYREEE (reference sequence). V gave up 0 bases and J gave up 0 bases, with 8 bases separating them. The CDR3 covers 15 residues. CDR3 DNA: TGTGCCAGCAGCTTGGATACAGGGAGCACAGATACGCAGTATTTT. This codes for CASSLDTGSTDTQYF.

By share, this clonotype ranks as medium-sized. This CDR3 reads CASSLGRTTDTQYF. CDR3 sequence (DNA): TGCGCCAGCAGCCTGGGACGGACGACAGATACGCAGTATTTT. The chain couples TRBV5-1 to TRBJ2-3; D might be TRBD1 or TRBD2, each matching 5 bases. The CDR3 runs 14 residues. Germline lookup yields CDR1 SGHRS and CDR2 YFSETQ. Trimming removed 4 bases at V and 3 bases at J, with 12 bases between.

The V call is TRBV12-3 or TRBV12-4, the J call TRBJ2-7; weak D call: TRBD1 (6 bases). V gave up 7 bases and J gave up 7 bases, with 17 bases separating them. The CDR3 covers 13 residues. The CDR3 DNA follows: TGTGCCAGCAATCAGGGGCGGGCAGGAGAGCAGTACTTC. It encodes CASNQGRAGEQYF.

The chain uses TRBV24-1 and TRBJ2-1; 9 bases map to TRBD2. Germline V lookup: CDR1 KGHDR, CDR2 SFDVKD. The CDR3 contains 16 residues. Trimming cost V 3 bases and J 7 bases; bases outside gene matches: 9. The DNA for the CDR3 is TGTGCCACCAGTGATCGGCCAGCGGGAGGAGGAAATGAGCAGTTCTTC. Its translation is CATSDRPAGGGNEQFF.

CDR3: CASSLRGSLAGGSYEQYF. The CDR3 bases are TGTGCCAGCAGTTTAAGGGGATCCCTAGCGGGGGGCTCCTACGAGCAGTACTTC. V gene TRBV27 combines with J gene TRBJ2-7; 11 bases align to TRBD2. The V gene's germline CDR1 is MNHEY and CDR2 SMNVEV (reference sequence). V trimming: 2 bases; J trimming: 0 bases; junction bases outside the gene matches: 9. The CDR3 is made up of 18 amino acids.

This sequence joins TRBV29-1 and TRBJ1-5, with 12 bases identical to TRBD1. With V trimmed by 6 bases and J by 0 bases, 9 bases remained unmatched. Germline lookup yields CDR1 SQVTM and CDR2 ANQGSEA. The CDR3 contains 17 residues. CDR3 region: CSVAGTGGRYSNQPQHF. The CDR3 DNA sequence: TGCAGCGTCGCCGGGACAGGGGGCCGCTATAGCAATCAGCCCCAGCATTTT.